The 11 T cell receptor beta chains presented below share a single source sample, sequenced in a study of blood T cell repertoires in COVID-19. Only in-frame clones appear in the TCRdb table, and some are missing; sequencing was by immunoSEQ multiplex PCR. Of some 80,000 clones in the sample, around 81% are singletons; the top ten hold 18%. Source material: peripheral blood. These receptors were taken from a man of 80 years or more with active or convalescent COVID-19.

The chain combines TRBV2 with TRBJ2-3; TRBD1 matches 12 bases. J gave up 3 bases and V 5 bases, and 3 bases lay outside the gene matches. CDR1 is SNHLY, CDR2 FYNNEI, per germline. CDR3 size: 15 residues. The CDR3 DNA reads TGTGCCAGCAGTTGGGACAGGGGGCAAACAGATACGCAGTATTTT. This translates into CASSWDRGQTDTQYF.

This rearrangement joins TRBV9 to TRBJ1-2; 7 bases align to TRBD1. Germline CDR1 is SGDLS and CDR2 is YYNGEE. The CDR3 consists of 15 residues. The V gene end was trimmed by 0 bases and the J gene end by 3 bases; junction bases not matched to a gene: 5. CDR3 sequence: CASSVESRGDYGYTF. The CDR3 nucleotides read TGTGCCAGCAGCGTAGAAAGCAGGGGGGACTATGGCTACACCTTC.

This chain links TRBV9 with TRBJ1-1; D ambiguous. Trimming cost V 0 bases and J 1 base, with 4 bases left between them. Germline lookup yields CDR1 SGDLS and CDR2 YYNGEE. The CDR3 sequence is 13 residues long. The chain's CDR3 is CASSVARNTEAFF. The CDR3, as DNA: TGTGCCAGCAGCGTAGCCAGGAACACTGAAGCTTTCTTT.

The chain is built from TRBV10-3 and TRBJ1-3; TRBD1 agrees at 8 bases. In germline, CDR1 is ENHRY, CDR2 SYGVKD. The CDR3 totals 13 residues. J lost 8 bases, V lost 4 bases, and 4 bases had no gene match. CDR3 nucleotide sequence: TGTGCCATCAGTGGGACAGGGCAGGACACCATATATTTT. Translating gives CAISGTGQDTIYF.

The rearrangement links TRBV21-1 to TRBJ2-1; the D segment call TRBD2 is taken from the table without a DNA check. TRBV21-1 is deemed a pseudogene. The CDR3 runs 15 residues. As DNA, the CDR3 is TGTGCCAGCAGCAAATGGCTAGCGGAATACAATGAGCAGTTCTTC. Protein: CASSKWLAEYNEQFF.

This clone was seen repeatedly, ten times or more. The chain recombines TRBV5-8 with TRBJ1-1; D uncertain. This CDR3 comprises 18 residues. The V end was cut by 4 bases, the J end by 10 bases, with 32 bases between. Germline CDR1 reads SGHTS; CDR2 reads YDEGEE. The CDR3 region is CASSGLTRQQWFQRAAFF. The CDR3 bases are TGTGCCAGCAGCGGACTCACGAGACAACAATGGTTCCAGCGGGCAGCTTTCTTT.

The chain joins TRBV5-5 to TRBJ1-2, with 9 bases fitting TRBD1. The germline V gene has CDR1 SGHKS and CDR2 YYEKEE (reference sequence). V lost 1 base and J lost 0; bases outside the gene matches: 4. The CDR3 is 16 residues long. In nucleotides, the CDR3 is TGTGCCAGCAGCTTGACAGGGGGCGACTCTAACTATGGCTACACCTTC. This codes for CASSLTGGDSNYGYTF.

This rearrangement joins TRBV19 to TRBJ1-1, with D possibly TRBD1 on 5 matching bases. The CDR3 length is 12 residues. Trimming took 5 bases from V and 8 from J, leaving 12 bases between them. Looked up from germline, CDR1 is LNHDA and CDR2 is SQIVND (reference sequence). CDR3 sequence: CASSRRTQEAFF. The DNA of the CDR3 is TGTGCCAGTAGTCGCAGGACACAGGAAGCTTTCTTT.

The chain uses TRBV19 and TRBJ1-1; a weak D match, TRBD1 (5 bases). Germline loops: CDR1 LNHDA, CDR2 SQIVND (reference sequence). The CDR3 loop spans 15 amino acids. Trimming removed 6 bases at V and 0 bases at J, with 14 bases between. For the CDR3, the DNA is TGTGCCAGTAGCGGGGGAAGGACGATGAACACTGAAGCTTTCTTT. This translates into CASSGGRTMNTEAFF.

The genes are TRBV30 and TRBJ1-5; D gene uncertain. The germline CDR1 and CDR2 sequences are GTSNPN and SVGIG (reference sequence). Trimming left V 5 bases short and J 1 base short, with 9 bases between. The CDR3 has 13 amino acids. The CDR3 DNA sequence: TGTGCCTGGGGAACGCGGAGCAATCAGCCCCAGCATTTT. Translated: CAWGTRSNQPQHF. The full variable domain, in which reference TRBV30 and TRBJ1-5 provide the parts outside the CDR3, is SQTIHQWPATLVQPVGSPLSLECTVEGTSNPNLYWYRQAAGRGLQLLFYSVGIGQISSEVPQNLSASRPQDRQFILSSKKLLLSDSGFYLCAWGTRSNQPQHFGDGTRLSIL.

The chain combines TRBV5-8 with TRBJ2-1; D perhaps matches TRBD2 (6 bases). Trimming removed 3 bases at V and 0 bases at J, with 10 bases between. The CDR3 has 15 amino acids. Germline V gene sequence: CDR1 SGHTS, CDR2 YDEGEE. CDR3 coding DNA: TGTGCCAGCAGCTCCGGACTAAGCTCCTACAATGAGCAGTTCTTC. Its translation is CASSSGLSSYNEQFF.